This entry is about one TCR beta chain. The antigen is unknown. J was trimmed by 3 bases and V by 0 bases; bases with no gene match: 3. The CDR3 is 15 residues long. CDR1 MNHEY and CDR2 SVGAGI come from the germline V gene. Sequencing was performed with immunoSEQ multiplex PCR; in TCRdb, only in-frame clones are kept and a portion is missing. The sample holds approximately 180,000 clones; around 94% are singletons and the top ten take roughly 4%. The data were obtained in a study of T cell responses to AZD1222 COVID-19 vaccine. Regarding the study as a whole: Vaccine-associated CD4 TCRs spanned spike, dominant at 160-218 and 743-854. Of spike-specific TCRs, nearly half reportedly target regions left unmutated in variants. Spike-specific TCR breadth and depth went up after people got two AZD1222 doses. Repertoires were obtained solely post-peak T cell response.

The source is an adult who received the MenACWY meningococcal vaccine as a control. The chain links TRBV6-5 to TRBJ1-1; 8 bases align to TRBD1. The sequencing used peripheral blood, collected 28 days after the second dose of the MenACWY control vaccine. In nucleotides, the CDR3 is TGTGCCAGCAGTTACTCGCCAGGGGGCTACACTGAAGCTTTCTTT. Its translation is CASSYSPGGYTEAFF.